These 26 T cell receptor beta chains were all obtained from the same sample, sequenced in a study of T cell changes during pregnancy in multiple sclerosis (dated by TCRdb to between 2018 and 2021). Preparation of the library involved the immunoSEQ multiplex PCR assay. The table comes from immuneACCESS by way of TCRdb, which keeps in-frame sequences with V and J called. Part of the clones is missing from these tables; in studies checked, under half for an unresolved V gene and the rest for unknown reasons. The table for this sample lists some 79,000 clones; 85% to 95% of them were counted only once. About 0.45% of the sample rests with the top ten. The sequencing here drew on CD4+ T cells from peripheral blood mononuclear cells, taken in the second trimester of pregnancy. These receptors were taken from a female donor with multiple sclerosis, enrolled in a pregnancy study.

A single count supports this clone. The V call is TRBV5-4, the J call TRBJ1-6; no clear D. This CDR3 is 15 amino acids long. The ends were cut back, 0 bases at V and 9 bases at J, with 13 bases in the middle. Germline V lookup: CDR1 SGHNT, CDR2 YYREEE (reference sequence). The CDR3 is CASSLEATYGSPLHF. Here the CDR3 DNA reads TGTGCCAGCAGCTTGGAAGCGACTTACGGTTCACCCCTCCACTTT.

This rearrangement joins TRBV10-3 to TRBJ1-3, with no clear D. V was cut by 3 bases and J by 6 bases, with 12 bases left in between. This CDR3 contains 14 residues. Germline V gene data show CDR1 as ENHRY and CDR2 as SYGVKD. CDR3 sequence: CAISDSRSENTIYF. CDR3 nucleotides: TGTGCCATCAGTGACTCTCGGTCCGAAAACACCATATATTTT.

The J gene is TRBJ2-7, the V gene TRBV29-1, with TRBD2 matching 9 bases. The J segment lost 5 bases and the V segment lost 7 bases, leaving 6 bases of the junction unmatched. The CDR3 runs to 12 residues. Germline V lookup: CDR1 SQVTM, CDR2 ANQGSEA. The CDR3 nucleotides are TGCAGCGCCTTGACTAGCGGTCACGAGCAGTACTTC. Translating it yields CSALTSGHEQYF.

This clone occurred once. The chain has TRBV18 and TRBJ2-2, with 12 bases matching TRBD1. Germline CDR1 reads KGHSH; CDR2 reads LQKENI. The CDR3 has 17 residues. V was clipped by 3 bases and J by 5 bases; unmatched bases: 7. CDR3 amino acids: CASSPGTGGAVTGELFF. The CDR3 nucleotides are TGTGCCAGCTCACCCGGGACAGGGGGCGCGGTGACCGGGGAGCTGTTTTTT.

The chain couples TRBV7-2 to TRBJ2-5, with D tentatively TRBD1 (6 bases). The germline V and J ends were trimmed by 1 base and 5 bases, with 11 bases remaining between them. CDR1 SGHTA and CDR2 FQGNSA come from the germline V gene. The CDR3 covers 14 residues. The CDR3 bases are TGTGCCAGCAGCTTAGGGGCCAGGGGCGAGACCCAGTACTTC. It yields the protein CASSLGARGETQYF.

The chain uses TRBV5-1 and TRBJ1-3; D is ambiguous. CDR1 and CDR2 from the germline V gene are SGHRS and YFSETQ. Between the trimmed V and J ends, which lost 4 bases and 0 bases, there was a span of 11 bases. This CDR3 spans 15 amino acids. CDR3 nucleotides: TGCGCCAGCAGCGCGTCAGGAAGCTCTGGAAACACCATATATTTT. Its translation: CASSASGSSGNTIYF.

The V gene is TRBV6-6, the J gene TRBJ2-2; no reliable D call. This CDR3 has 14 amino acids. The ends were cut back, 2 bases at V and 6 bases at J, with 10 bases in the middle. Germline loops: CDR1 MNHNY, CDR2 SVGAGI (reference sequence). CDR3 in amino acids: CASSYTEIPGELFF. The CDR3 nucleotides are TGTGCCAGCAGTTACACAGAGATTCCCGGGGAGCTGTTTTTT.

Of note for this clone: Relative to the germline gene, one junction end is altered; a read error may explain this. The rearrangement uses TRBV25-1 and TRBJ2-5, with D tentatively TRBD1 (6 bases). Germline V CDR1 and CDR2: MGHDK, SYGVNS. CDR3 length: 13 amino acids. The CDR3 region is CASSERRTEAQYF. The DNA for the CDR3 is TGTGCCAGCAGTGAAAGAAGGACAGAGGCCCAGTACTTC.

The chain is built from TRBV30 and TRBJ1-2; possible D gene TRBD1, 6 bases. The CDR3 has 15 residues. The ends were cut back, 7 bases at V and 2 bases at J, with 20 bases in the middle. Germline CDR1 and CDR2: GTSNPN and SVGIG (reference sequence). CDR3 nucleotide sequence: TGTGCCTACCACCCCCTAGGGGGGGGCAACTATGGCTACACCTTC. Protein product: CAYHPLGGGNYGYTF.

The V gene is TRBV6-1, the J gene TRBJ2-2; 7 bases agree with TRBD1. V lost 11 bases, J lost 2 bases, and 11 bases stayed unmatched. The CDR3 is 15 residues long. Germline V gene sequence: CDR1 MNHNS, CDR2 SASEGT. In DNA, the CDR3 is TGTGCCTGCCGCCCGACAGGGTTAAACACCGGGGAGCTGTTTTTT. This gives the protein CACRPTGLNTGELFF.

The V and J genes are TRBV6-5 and TRBJ2-5; possible D gene TRBD1, 6 bases. Germline CDR1 is MNHEY and CDR2 is SVGAGI. The CDR3 totals 13 residues. V shed 6 bases and J shed 4 bases, with 12 bases lying between them. The CDR3 DNA reads TGTGCCAGCAGATTTCCAGGGGCAGAGACCCAGTACTTC. Encoded protein: CASRFPGAETQYF.

The chain employs TRBV5-1 and TRBJ2-2, with D possibly being TRBD2 (5 bases). Per germline, CDR1 SGHRS and CDR2 YFSETQ. V lost 1 base and J 6 bases, leaving 10 bases between the germline ends. The CDR3 has 14 amino acids. The CDR3 loop reads CASSLRTGSGELFF. The CDR3 DNA reads as TGCGCCAGCAGCTTGCGGACTGGATCCGGGGAGCTGTTTTTT.

This clone appeared a single time. V is TRBV7-9 and J is TRBJ1-1, with 10 positions matching TRBD1. The CDR3 runs 14 residues. Trimming at V came to 7 bases and at J to 7 bases, leaving 9 bases not matched to a gene. CDR1 is SEHNR and CDR2 is FQNEAQ in the germline V gene (reference sequence). As DNA, the CDR3 is TGTGCCAGCAACCCGACAGGGGGCTTAAATGAAGCTTTCTTT. The encoded protein is CASNPTGGLNEAFF.

The chain links TRBV2 to TRBJ1-6; TRBD1 matches 9 bases. CDR1 is SNHLY and CDR2 is FYNNEI in the germline V gene. J lost 7 bases, V lost 7 bases, and 8 bases had no gene match. CDR3 length: 15 residues. CDR3 sequence: CASTAAGTGNSPLHF. The CDR3, as DNA: TGTGCCAGCACCGCTGCCGGGACAGGGAATTCACCCCTCCACTTT.

The chain recombines TRBV28 with TRBJ2-7; 7 nucleotides line up with TRBD1. Germline trimming cut 7 bases from V and 7 bases from J; bases unmatched to any gene: 10. CDR3 length: 13 residues. The germline V gene has CDR1 MDHEN and CDR2 SYDVKM. The CDR3 is CASNPTGSWEQYF. CDR3 nucleotides: TGTGCCAGCAACCCGACAGGGTCGTGGGAGCAGTACTTC. Variable domain in full (rest from reference TRBV28 and TRBJ2-7): DVKVTQSSRYLVKRTGEKVFLECVQDMDHENMFWYRQDPGLGLRLIYFSYDVKMKEKGDIPEGYSVSREKKERFSLILESASTNQTSMYLCASNPTGSWEQYFGPGTRLTVT.

CDR3 loop: CAWSLGLAGGRIANTGELFF. For the CDR3, the DNA is TGTGCCTGGAGTCTTGGACTAGCGGGAGGACGCATCGCGAACACCGGGGAGCTGTTTTTT. This rearrangement joins TRBV30 to TRBJ2-2, with 14 bases matching TRBD2. V lost 2 bases, J lost 0 bases, and 11 bases stayed unmatched. The CDR3 covers 20 residues. Germline V gene lookup returns CDR1 GTSNPN and CDR2 SVGIG (reference sequence).

The genes are TRBV2 and TRBJ2-7; possibly TRBD1 for D (7 bases). Trimming took 6 bases from V and 4 from J, leaving 13 bases between them. This CDR3 spans 13 amino acids. Germline values: CDR1 SNHLY, CDR2 FYNNEI. CDR3: CASSPGGWYEQYF. The CDR3 coding sequence is TGTGCCAGCAGCCCAGGGGGGTGGTACGAGCAGTACTTC.

This rearrangement joins TRBV15 to TRBJ2-3; TRBD2 aligns across 7 bases. The CDR3 is 13 amino acids. V lost 4 bases to trimming and J lost 6 bases; unmatched junction nucleotides: 4. CDR1 and CDR2 from the germline V gene are LNHNV and YYDKDF (reference sequence). The CDR3 sequence: CATSMLAVDTQYF. The CDR3 nucleotides are TGTGCCACCAGCATGCTAGCGGTGGATACGCAGTATTTT.

The V and J genes are TRBV14 and TRBJ2-7; D is undetermined. The germline V and J ends were trimmed by 1 base and 9 bases, with 13 bases remaining between them. The germline V gene encodes CDR1 SGHDN and CDR2 FVKESK. CDR3 length: 13 residues. DNA of the CDR3: TGTGCCAGCAGCCAAGTTCCGGAGTCTCCGCAGTACTTC. Amino acid sequence: CASSQVPESPQYF.

The V gene is TRBV7-2, the J gene TRBJ2-7; the match to TRBD1 covers 8 bases. The CDR3 runs 14 residues. Germline V CDR1 and CDR2: SGHTA, FQGNSA. The trim removed 4 bases at V and 2 bases at J, leaving 4 bases unmatched. This CDR3 is CASSSTGGPYEQYF. CDR3 DNA: TGTGCCAGCAGCTCAACAGGGGGGCCCTACGAGCAGTACTTC. Combining the CDR3 with reference TRBV7-2 and TRBJ2-7 gives the whole variable domain GAGVSQSPSNKVTEKGKDVELRCDPISGHTALYWYRQSLGQGLEFLIYFQGNSAPDKSGLPSDRFSAERTGGSVSTLTIQRTQQEDSAVYLCASSSTGGPYEQYFGPGTRLTVT.

The V and J genes are TRBV18 and TRBJ2-1; no definite D call. CDR1 and CDR2 (germline): KGHSH, LQKENI. The CDR3 is made up of 13 amino acids. Trimming took off 4 bases at V and 2 bases at J, with 6 bases between the two ends. The CDR3 DNA is TGTGCCAGCTCACTCGCGGCCTACAATGAGCAGTTCTTC. Its translation: CASSLAAYNEQFF.

The genes are TRBV6-1 and TRBJ2-1, with TRBD2 matching over 16 bases. The trim removed 8 bases at V and 4 bases at J, leaving 2 bases unmatched. Germline loops: CDR1 MNHNS, CDR2 SASEGT. The CDR3 loop spans 15 amino acids. The DNA of the CDR3 is TGTGCCAGCGGGGGACTAGCGGGAGGGTACAATGAGCAGTTCTTC. Translating gives CASGGLAGGYNEQFF.

This clone has only a few counts. The rearrangement joins TRBV7-2 to TRBJ1-3; D is unclear. The CDR3 consists of 14 residues. Germline V gives CDR1 SGHTA, CDR2 FQGNSA. CDR3: CGYSSGSSGNTIYF. In DNA, the CDR3 is TGTGGCTATTCCTCAGGAAGCTCTGGAAACACCATATATTTT.

CDR3 loop: CASSLGVGLYGYTF. The CDR3 region has the DNA TGTGCCAGCAGTCTAGGGGTTGGGTTATATGGCTACACCTTC. The chain combines TRBV28 with TRBJ1-2, with a weak D call TRBD1 (5 bases). CDR3 length equals 14 residues. In germline, CDR1 is MDHEN, CDR2 SYDVKM. V lost 5 bases, J lost 5 bases, and 15 bases lay in between.

The chain uses TRBV6-5 and TRBJ1-6; D call uncertain. The CDR3 length is 12 residues. The V end lost 2 bases, the J end lost 12 bases, and 8 bases lay between the germline ends. The germline V gene has CDR1 MNHEY and CDR2 SVGAGI. Written as DNA, the CDR3 is TGTGCCAGCAGTTACGGTGATAGACCCCTCCACTTT. Amino acid sequence: CASSYGDRPLHF.

In this sample, this clone turned up a few times. This chain joins TRBV10-3 and TRBJ2-1, with TRBD2 matching 8 bases. V was clipped by 3 bases and J by 7 bases; unmatched bases: 11. Per the germline V gene, CDR1 is ENHRY and CDR2 is SYGVKD. This CDR3 has 16 amino acids. The CDR3 DNA sequence: TGTGCCATCAGTGATCCCCTCCTTCCGGGAGGGAATGAGCAGTTCTTC. It encodes CAISDPLLPGGNEQFF.